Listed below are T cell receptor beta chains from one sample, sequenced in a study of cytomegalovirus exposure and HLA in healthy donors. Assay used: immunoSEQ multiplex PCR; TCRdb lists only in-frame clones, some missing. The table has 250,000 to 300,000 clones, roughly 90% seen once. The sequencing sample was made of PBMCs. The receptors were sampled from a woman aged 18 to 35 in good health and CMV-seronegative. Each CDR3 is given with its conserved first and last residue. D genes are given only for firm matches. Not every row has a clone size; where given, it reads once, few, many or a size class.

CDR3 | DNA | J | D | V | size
CATSRLYANEQFF | TGTGCCACCAGCAGACTATACGCTAATGAGCAGTTCTTC | TRBJ2-1 | . | TRBV15 | .
CASRSGGHTQYF | TGCGCCAGCAGATCCGGGGGACATACGCAGTATTTT | TRBJ2-3 | . | TRBV10-1 | .
CASRQGSNQPQHF | TGTGCCAGCAGACAGGGAAGCAATCAGCCCCAGCATTTT | TRBJ1-5 | . | TRBV6-5 | .
CATSRDAETQYF | TGTGCCACCAGCAGAGATGCGGAGACCCAGTACTTC | TRBJ2-5 | . | TRBV15 | once
CASGLQGADGNTIYF | TGTGCTAGTGGTTTACAGGGGGCCGATGGAAACACCATATATTTT | TRBJ1-3 | TRBD1 | TRBV12-5 | .
CASSRDRGDTEAFF | TGTGCCAGCAGTCGGGACAGGGGCGACACTGAAGCTTTCTTT | TRBJ1-1 | TRBD1 | TRBV6-5 | once
CSGDRGLPDTQYF | TGCAGCGGGGACAGGGGGCTTCCAGATACGCAGTATTTT | TRBJ2-3 | TRBD1 | TRBV29-1 | .
CASSLGGALNTEAFF | TGTGCCAGCTCCCTTGGGGGCGCTTTGAACACTGAAGCTTTCTTT | TRBJ1-1 | . | TRBV9 | .
CASSKLQGRGETQYF | TGTGCCAGTAGTAAGCTGCAGGGGAGAGGGGAGACCCAGTACTTC | TRBJ2-5 | . | TRBV19 | .
CASIGKTSTDTQYF | TGTGCCAGCATCGGGAAGACTAGCACAGATACGCAGTATTTT | TRBJ2-3 | . | TRBV6-6 | .
CASSQGRTGIEQYF | TGTGCCAGCAGCCAAGGGCGGACAGGGATCGAGCAGTACTTC | TRBJ2-7 | TRBD1 | TRBV14 | .
CASSLVPESNYGYTF | TGTGCCAGCAGCTTAGTACCGGAGTCAAACTATGGCTACACCTTC | TRBJ1-2 | . | TRBV7-8 | .
CASSEWTVGNSKTQYF | TGTGCCAGCAGTGAATGGACAGTAGGTAATTCGAAGACCCAGTACTTC | TRBJ2-5 | . | TRBV2 | once
CASSPRSHTEAFF | TGTGCCAGCAGCCCACGGTCGCACACTGAAGCTTTCTTT | TRBJ1-1 | . | TRBV7-9 | once
CASRTGGSGEQYF | TGTGCCAGCAGAACAGGGGGCTCGGGCGAGCAGTACTTC | TRBJ2-7 | TRBD1 | TRBV27 | .
CASSLAYLQRGGTDTQYF | TGTGCCAGCAGCTTAGCCTATCTCCAGCGGGGCGGCACAGATACGCAGTATTTT | TRBJ2-3 | TRBD2 | TRBV7-9 | .
CASSLGMMGTEIFNYGYTF | TGTGCCAGCAGCTTAGGAATGATGGGGACAGAGATATTTAACTATGGCTACACCTTC | TRBJ1-2 | TRBD1 | TRBV7-8 | .
CASSLETGTNQPQHF | TGTGCCAGCAGTTTGGAGACAGGGACCAATCAGCCCCAGCATTTT | TRBJ1-5 | TRBD1 | TRBV28 | .
CASSGGREDEQFF | TGTGCCAGCAGTGGGGGCAGGGAGGATGAGCAGTTCTTC | TRBJ2-1 | . | TRBV2 | .
CASSPETLNYGYTF | TGCGCCAGCAGCCCAGAGACACTTAACTATGGCTACACCTTC | TRBJ1-2 | . | TRBV5-1 | .
CASSYSSYFVETQYF | TGTGCCAGCAGTTACTCGAGTTATTTCGTTGAGACCCAGTACTTC | TRBJ2-5 | . | TRBV6-6 | .
CASSPRRQNTEAFF | TGTGCCAGCTCACCACGGAGGCAGAACACTGAAGCTTTCTTT | TRBJ1-1 | . | TRBV18 | .
CASSSWTIQETQYF | TGTGCCAGCAGCTCGTGGACTATACAAGAGACCCAGTACTTC | TRBJ2-5 | . | TRBV11-2 | .
CASSSGGPYTDTQYF | TGTGCCAGCAGTTCAGGAGGCCCCTACACAGATACGCAGTATTTT | TRBJ2-3 | . | TRBV5-4 | .
CAWGDPPGIAPGNTIYF | TGTGCCTGGGGGGATCCTCCCGGGATTGCACCTGGAAACACCATATATTTT | TRBJ1-3 | . | TRBV30 | .
CASSRGVYNEQFF | TGTGCCAGCAGTCGGGGGGTCTACAATGAGCAGTTCTTC | TRBJ2-1 | TRBD2 | TRBV6-5 | .
CASSLQGAEAFF | TGTGCCAGCAGCCTACAGGGGGCTGAAGCTTTCTTT | TRBJ1-1 | TRBD1 | TRBV2 | .
CASSLVRDRDYPDYNEQFF | TGTGCCAGCAGTTTGGTCCGGGACAGGGATTATCCGGACTACAATGAGCAGTTCTTC | TRBJ2-1 | TRBD1 | TRBV28 | .
CASSQPNPTGAGRNEQFF | TGCGCCAGCAGCCAACCTAATCCAACAGGGGCGGGTAGGAATGAGCAGTTCTTC | TRBJ2-1 | TRBD1 | TRBV4-1 | once
CASRPSHRGEKLFF | TGTGCCAGCAGGCCGAGCCACAGGGGAGAAAAACTGTTTTTT | TRBJ1-4 | TRBD1 | TRBV7-2 | .
CASTSSLAGGRETQYF | TGTGCCAGCACCTCAAGCCTAGCGGGGGGGCGAGAGACCCAGTACTTC | TRBJ2-5 | TRBD2 | TRBV28 | .
CASSAFVQGANEKLFF | TGTGCCAGCAGCGCCTTTGTACAGGGGGCTAATGAAAAACTGTTTTTT | TRBJ1-4 | TRBD1 | TRBV9 | .
CASSQGAGGYTF | TGTGCCAGTTCACAGGGGGCAGGTGGCTACACCTTC | TRBJ1-2 | TRBD1 | TRBV11-2 | few
CASSISGGAGETQYF | TGTGCCAGCAGTATTAGCGGGGGGGCTGGGGAGACCCAGTACTTC | TRBJ2-5 | TRBD2 | TRBV28 | .
CASSSTLLQGETQYF | TGTGCCAGCAGCTCTACCCTCTTACAGGGTGAGACCCAGTACTTC | TRBJ2-5 | . | TRBV7-9 | .
CASSENTNYGYTF | TGCGCCAGCAGTGAAAATACAAACTATGGCTACACCTTC | TRBJ1-2 | . | TRBV10-1 | .
CAWSVVAPRGLLGADTQYF | TGTGCCTGGAGTGTTGTGGCCCCCAGGGGGCTACTAGGCGCAGATACGCAGTATTTT | TRBJ2-3 | TRBD1 | TRBV30 | .
CASSQQGTDTQYF | TGTGCCAGCAGCCAACAGGGGACAGATACGCAGTATTTT | TRBJ2-3 | TRBD1 | TRBV5-4 | .
CASSSLSPGIGTEAFF | TGTGCCAGCTCATCCCTCTCGCCCGGGATTGGCACTGAAGCTTTCTTT | TRBJ1-1 | . | TRBV18 | .
CASSGQPNNEKLFF | TGTGCCAGCAGTGGACAGCCCAATAATGAAAAACTGTTTTTT | TRBJ1-4 | . | TRBV28 | .
CASSGVGDTEAFF | TGTGCCAGCTCAGGGGTCGGGGACACTGAAGCTTTCTTT | TRBJ1-1 | . | TRBV19 | .
CASSFGGINEKLFF | TGTGCCAGCAGCTTCGGGGGGATTAATGAAAAACTGTTTTTT | TRBJ1-4 | . | TRBV7-9 | once
CASSLLIAGGSYEQYF | TGTGCCAGCAGCTTATTAATAGCGGGGGGGTCATACGAGCAGTACTTC | TRBJ2-7 | TRBD2 | TRBV7-6 | .